This entry concerns a single TCR beta chain. The record originates from a study of cytomegalovirus exposure and HLA in healthy donors. V was clipped by 2 bases and J by 8 bases, with 7 bases between them. The CDR3 is made up of 11 amino acids. Germline CDR1 reads GTSNPN; CDR2 reads SVGIG (reference sequence). The PCR was carried out with 60 Vbeta primers and 13 Jbeta primers. Sequencing used immunoSEQ multiplex PCR; TCRdb keeps in-frame clones, though not all of them. This repertoire shows tens of thousands of clones, 78% found once; its top ten account for 5.5%. J is TRBJ2-1 and V is TRBV30; D gene unclear. This TCR was recovered from a male donor in good health and CMV-seropositive. The sequenced sample consisted of PBMCs. CDR3 sequence (DNA): TGTGCCTGGAGTTTATTCCATGAGCAGTTCTTC. Protein: CAWSLFHEQFF.